These 19 T cell receptor beta chains originate from one sample sequenced in a study of blood T cell repertoires in COVID-19. Data came from immunoSEQ multiplex PCR; TCRdb stores just in-frame clones and leaves some out. The sample shows 120,000 or so clones, approximately 91% of them seen only once. The sample consisted of peripheral blood. The receptor source for this set is a woman of 80 years or more with acute or convalescent COVID-19.

The chain links TRBV2 to TRBJ2-1; D uncertain. V gave up 1 base and J gave up 0 bases, with 7 bases separating them. Germline V gives CDR1 SNHLY, CDR2 FYNNEI. CDR3 length: 15 amino acids. The CDR3 loop reads CASSEGASSYNEQFF. The CDR3, as DNA: TGTGCCAGCAGTGAAGGGGCCAGCTCCTACAATGAGCAGTTCTTC. Together with reference TRBV2 and TRBJ2-1, the CDR3 gives the full variable domain: EPEVTQTPSHQVTQMGQEVILRCVPISNHLYFYWYRQILGQKVEFLVSFYNNEISEKSEIFDDQFSVERPDGSNFTLKIRSTKLEDSAMYFCASSEGASSYNEQFFGPGTRLTVL.

The chain employs TRBV19 and TRBJ1-5; TRBD1 matches at 10 bases. The CDR3 is 16 residues long. V was pared by 9 bases and J by 0 bases, with 8 bases of the junction left unmatched. Per the germline V gene, CDR1 is LNHDA and CDR2 is SQIVND (reference sequence). The CDR3 DNA follows: TGTGCCAGCAAGGGACAGGGGCAATATAGCAATCAGCCCCAGCATTTT. Translating it yields CASKGQGQYSNQPQHF.

The chain links TRBV12-3 or TRBV12-4 to TRBJ2-2, with unresolved D. Trimming cost V 1 base and J 4 bases, with 4 bases left between them. The CDR3 sequence is 13 residues long. CDR3 nucleotide sequence: TGTGCCAGCAGTTTAGGAGGCACCGGGGAGCTGTTTTTT. Protein sequence: CASSLGGTGELFF.

The chain couples TRBV5-1 to TRBJ2-5; 10 bases match TRBD2. CDR3 length: 14 residues. Germline V gene lookup returns CDR1 SGHRS and CDR2 YFSETQ. The junction had 11 bases not matched to a gene; V was cut back by 9 bases and J by 6 bases. This CDR3 is CAIAASGRWKTQYF. The DNA for the CDR3 is TGCGCCATCGCGGCTAGCGGGAGATGGAAGACCCAGTACTTC.

The rearrangement joins TRBV25-1 to TRBJ1-6; TRBD1 agrees at 10 bases. This CDR3 region has 18 residues. Looked up from germline, CDR1 is MGHDK and CDR2 is SYGVNS. Losses at the gene ends were 6 bases for V and 7 bases for J; bases not matched to a gene: 15. For the CDR3, the DNA is TGTGCCAGCAGCGGAACGGGACAGGGGTGGATGGGCAATTCACCCCTCCACTTT. Translated: CASSGTGQGWMGNSPLHF.

This clone was detected only a few times. The chain couples TRBV11-3 to TRBJ1-1; TRBD1 is a possible D gene (6 bases). In germline, CDR1 is SGHNT, CDR2 YENEEA. This CDR3 is 13 amino acids long. V lost 5 bases to trimming and J lost 10 bases, with 17 bases between them. The CDR3 sequence: CASSQGPRQSAFF. CDR3 nucleotide sequence: TGTGCCAGCAGCCAGGGGCCTCGTCAGTCAGCTTTCTTT.

This clone was observed a few times. The chain is built from TRBV9 and TRBJ2-2; D unresolved. The CDR3 extends over 15 amino acids. V was clipped by 0 bases and J by 0 bases, with 6 bases between them. Germline V gene lookup returns CDR1 SGDLS and CDR2 YYNGEE. The CDR3 nucleotides read TGTGCCAGCAGCGTAGGACTTCCGAACACCGGGGAGCTGTTTTTT. It is translated as CASSVGLPNTGELFF.

This sequence joins TRBV7-2 and TRBJ1-5; D is possibly TRBD1 (5 bases). The CDR3 is 17 amino acids. The germline V and J ends were trimmed by 1 base and 0 bases, with 13 bases remaining between them. The germline V gene encodes CDR1 SGHTA and CDR2 FQGNSA. This CDR3 reads CASSLDAGFYSNQPQHF. In DNA, the CDR3 is TGTGCCAGCAGCTTAGACGCAGGGTTTTATAGCAATCAGCCCCAGCATTTT.

V usage is TRBV5-1 and J usage is TRBJ1-1; 7 positions match TRBD1. The CDR3 extends over 16 amino acids. Trimming cost V 0 bases and J 5 bases; bases outside gene matches: 10. Germline V gene data show CDR1 as SGHRS and CDR2 as YFSETQ. The CDR3 nucleotides read TGCGCCAGCAGCTTGGGCTCCCGGACAGGCACTACTGAAGCTTTCTTT. Amino acids: CASSLGSRTGTTEAFF.

This clone was seen a handful of times. CDR3 residues: CASSLGGGEKLFF. CDR3 DNA sequence: TGTGCCAGCAGTTTAGGCGGGGGTGAAAAACTGTTTTTT. The J gene is TRBJ1-4, the V gene TRBV27, with a tentative D call TRBD1 (5 bases). The V end lost 2 bases, the J end lost 7 bases, and 8 bases lay between the germline ends. Germline-derived CDR1 and CDR2 are MNHEY and SMNVEV (reference sequence). CDR3 length: 13 residues.

This clone was seen a handful of times. The chain recombines TRBV11-2 with TRBJ2-3; 13 bases are shared with TRBD2. V shed 5 bases and J 6 bases; nucleotides not matched to a gene: 14. The length of the CDR3 is 18 residues. CDR1 and CDR2 (germline): SGHAT, FQNNGV. In DNA form, the CDR3 reads TGTGCCAGCAGCGCTTATCGGACTAGCGGGGGCTGGAGGGATACGCAGTATTTT. It encodes CASSAYRTSGGWRDTQYF. The full variable domain, completed using reference TRBV11-2 and TRBJ2-3, is EAGVAQSPRYKIIEKRQSVAFWCNPISGHATLYWYQQILGQGPKLLIQFQNNGVVDDSQLPKDRFSAERLKGVDSTLKIQPAKLEDSAVYLCASSAYRTSGGWRDTQYFGPGTRLTVL.

J is TRBJ2-3 and V is TRBV24-1, with TRBD1 matching over 10 bases. Unmatched junction bases numbered 6, after V lost 3 bases and J lost 4 bases. This CDR3 comprises 16 residues. The germline V gene has CDR1 KGHDR and CDR2 SFDVKD. The CDR3 region has the DNA TGTGCCACCAGTGATACCGGGACAGGGGATGCAGATACGCAGTATTTT. It codes for CATSDTGTGDADTQYF.

The rearrangement links TRBV19 to TRBJ1-1; the match to TRBD1 covers 7 bases. Per germline, CDR1 LNHDA and CDR2 SQIVND (reference sequence). Trimming took 3 bases from V and 2 from J; bases not matched to a gene: 3. The CDR3 sequence is 14 residues long. The CDR3 sequence is CASSIRDSNTEAFF. For the CDR3, the DNA is TGTGCCAGTAGTATCCGGGACAGCAACACTGAAGCTTTCTTT.

This clone occurred once. V usage is TRBV18 and J usage is TRBJ2-2, with 9 bases aligning to TRBD2. The germline V gene encodes CDR1 KGHSH and CDR2 LQKENI. Losses at the gene ends were 2 bases for V and 8 bases for J; bases not matched to a gene: 0. The CDR3 has 13 amino acids. The CDR3 spells CASSPGLAGELFF. For the CDR3, the DNA is TGTGCCAGCTCACCAGGACTAGCGGGGGAGCTGTTTTTT.

V usage is TRBV4-2 and J usage is TRBJ1-5, with no clear D. The CDR3 loop spans 14 amino acids. Germline CDR1 reads LGHNA; CDR2 reads YNFKEQ. V gave up 6 bases and J gave up 3 bases, with 12 bases separating them. The CDR3 region has the DNA TGTGCCAGCAGTCGGTCCGGGGACAATCAGCCCCAGCATTTT. It is translated as CASSRSGDNQPQHF.

The genes are TRBV27 and TRBJ2-1, with 9 bases fitting TRBD2. This CDR3 spans 17 amino acids. V dropped 6 bases and J dropped 7; count of bases not matched to a gene: 16. In germline, CDR1 is MNHEY, CDR2 SMNVEV (reference sequence). Here the CDR3 reads CASSPQVWREGQNEQFF. In nucleotides, the CDR3 is TGTGCCAGCAGCCCTCAGGTCTGGCGGGAGGGCCAAAATGAGCAGTTCTTC.

There are a few counts of this clone. V is TRBV2 and J is TRBJ1-5; possible D gene TRBD1, 6 bases. The germline V and J ends were trimmed by 1 base and 3 bases, with 10 bases remaining between them. This CDR3 comprises 15 residues. The V gene's germline CDR1 is SNHLY and CDR2 FYNNEI. The CDR3 is CASSEEQGFNQPQHF. Here the CDR3 DNA reads TGTGCCAGCAGTGAAGAACAGGGTTTCAATCAGCCCCAGCATTTT. Using reference TRBV2 and TRBJ1-5 for the parts outside the CDR3, the full variable domain is EPEVTQTPSHQVTQMGQEVILRCVPISNHLYFYWYRQILGQKVEFLVSFYNNEISEKSEIFDDQFSVERPDGSNFTLKIRSTKLEDSAMYFCASSEEQGFNQPQHFGDGTRLSIL.

In this sample, this clone turned up once. The chain recombines TRBV4-1 with TRBJ2-5, with 7 bases identical to TRBD2. CDR3 size: 13 residues. In germline, CDR1 is MGHRA, CDR2 YSYEKL. V gave up 5 bases and J gave up 4 bases; unmatched junction bases: 4. CDR3 bases: TGCGCCAGCAGCAGGGGAGGGAGAGAGACCCAGTACTTC. Encoded protein: CASSRGGRETQYF.

The chain links TRBV5-1 to TRBJ2-3; tentatively, D is TRBD1 (6 bases). Per germline, CDR1 SGHRS and CDR2 YFSETQ. This CDR3 is 15 amino acids long. Deletions cut 4 bases from V and 0 bases from J, with 12 bases between. The CDR3 region has the DNA TGCGCCAGCAGCCCAGGACAGCCTAGCACAGATACGCAGTATTTT. Its translation: CASSPGQPSTDTQYF. Full variable domain (outside the CDR3, taken from reference TRBV5-1 and TRBJ2-3): KAGVTQTPRYLIKTRGQQVTLSCSPISGHRSVSWYQQTPGQGLQFLFEYFSETQRNKGNFPGRFSGRQFSNSRSEMNVSTLELGDSALYLCASSPGQPSTDTQYFGPGTRLTVL.